Included here is one TCR beta chain sequence, with context. Its antigen is not known. With a J-beta primer mix and a sample-barcoded 5' primer, a second PCR ran about 7 to 12 cycles. MiXCR, run by TCRdb on the 5' RACE reads, gives a single entry per CDR3 protein. The sample has hundreds of thousands of distinct CDR3 sequences, less than 35% seen once. This entry comes from a study of blood T cells in healthy people across ages. Findings and caveats of the study: Diversity was estimated from one million T cells, and these estimates were considered underestimates.

V gave up 3 bases and J gave up 0 bases, with 9 bases separating them. CDR1 SGHRS and CDR2 YFSETQ come from the germline V gene. This CDR3 spans 14 amino acids. V and J are TRBV5-1 and TRBJ1-2, with D possibly TRBD1 on 5 matching bases. Specimen: blood. The clonotype was recovered from an elderly woman in good health. CDR3 loop: CASSWDHPNYGYTF. The CDR3 DNA reads as TGCGCCAGCAGCTGGGACCATCCTAACTATGGCTACACCTTC.